This T cell receptor (beta chain) was captured by sequencing in a study of shared clonotypes between healthy human individuals. Produced via immunoSEQ multiplex PCR; TCRdb's table is partial and in-frame only. The data show around 2,000,000 clones, with 85% to 95% seen just once and 0.13% held by the top ten. Germline trimming cut 2 bases from V and 3 bases from J; bases unmatched to any gene: 13. The CDR3 sequence is 18 residues long. The germline V gene encodes CDR1 MDHEN and CDR2 SYDVKM. Each sample came from a Caucasian adult donor living in Nashville, Tennessee. A split of CD4+ cells into CD45RA+ naive and CD45RA-negative memory subsets was performed.

The gene calls are TRBV28 and TRBJ2-5; 9 bases align to TRBD2. The receptor was derived from a young man in good health. The sequenced sample consisted of naive CD4+ T cells sorted from blood. The subset is: CD45RA+ positively selected. CDR3 sequence (DNA): TGTGCCAGCAGTTTACCCACGGCGGGGCTAGCGGGGAAAGAGACCCAGTACTTC. Protein sequence: CASSLPTAGLAGKETQYF. Variable domain in full (rest from reference TRBV28 and TRBJ2-5): DVKVTQSSRYLVKRTGEKVFLECVQDMDHENMFWYRQDPGLGLRLIYFSYDVKMKEKGDIPEGYSVSREKKERFSLILESASTNQTSMYLCASSLPTAGLAGKETQYFGPGTRLLVL.